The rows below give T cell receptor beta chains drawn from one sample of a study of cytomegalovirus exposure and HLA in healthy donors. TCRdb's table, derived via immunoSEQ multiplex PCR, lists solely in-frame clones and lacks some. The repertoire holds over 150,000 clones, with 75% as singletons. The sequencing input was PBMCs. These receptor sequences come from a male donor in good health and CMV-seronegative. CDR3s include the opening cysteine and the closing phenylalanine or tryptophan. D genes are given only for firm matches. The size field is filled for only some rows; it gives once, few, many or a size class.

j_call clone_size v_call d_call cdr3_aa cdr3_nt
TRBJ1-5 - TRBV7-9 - CASSLGDSNQPQHF TGTGCCAGCAGCTTAGGAGATTCCAATCAGCCCCAGCATTTT
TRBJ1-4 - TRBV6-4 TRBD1 CASSPGTGNEKLFF TGTGCCAGCAGTCCCGGGACAGGGAACGAAAAACTGTTTTTT
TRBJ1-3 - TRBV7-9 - CASSPAGGWSGNTIYF TGTGCCAGCAGCCCGGCCGGCGGTTGGTCTGGAAACACCATATATTTT
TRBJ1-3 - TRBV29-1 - CSADLGSTIYF TGCAGCGCCGACCTAGGGAGCACCATATATTTT
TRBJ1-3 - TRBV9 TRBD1 CASSGHRGDLGNTIYF TGTGCCAGCAGCGGTCACAGGGGGGATTTGGGAAACACCATATATTTT
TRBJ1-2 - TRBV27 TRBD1 CASSILQGAGGYTF TGTGCCAGCAGTATACTACAGGGGGCGGGTGGCTACACCTTC
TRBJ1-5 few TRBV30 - CAWNGDSNQPQHF TGTGCCTGGAACGGGGATAGCAATCAGCCCCAGCATTTT
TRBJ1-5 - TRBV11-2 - CASSLGAGKVQPQHF TGTGCCAGCAGCTTAGGGGCAGGAAAAGTTCAGCCCCAGCATTTT
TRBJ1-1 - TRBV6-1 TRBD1 CASKQGGTEAFF TGTGCCAGCAAACAGGGGGGCACTGAAGCTTTCTTT
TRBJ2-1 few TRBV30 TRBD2 CAWSPSTSGGEQFF TGTGCCTGGAGTCCTTCCACTAGCGGGGGTGAGCAGTTCTTC
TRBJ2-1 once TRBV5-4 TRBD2 CASSLRLAGPDAYNEQFF TGTGCCAGCAGCTTGAGACTAGCGGGACCTGACGCCTACAATGAGCAGTTCTTC
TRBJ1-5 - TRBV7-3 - CASSLTGGQPQHF TGTGCCAGCAGCTTAACCGGCGGTCAGCCCCAGCATTTT
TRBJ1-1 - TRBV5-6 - CASSFRRDKVSFF TGTGCCAGCAGCTTTAGACGAGACAAGGTTTCTTTCTTT
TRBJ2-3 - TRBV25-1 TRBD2 CASSVRGGRDTQYF TGTGCCAGCAGTGTTCGGGGGGGCCGCGATACGCAGTATTTT
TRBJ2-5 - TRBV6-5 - CASSPSRETQYF TGTGCCAGCAGTCCCTCCCGGGAGACCCAGTACTTC
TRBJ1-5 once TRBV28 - CASTDGGNQPQHF TGTGCCAGCACGGACGGGGGGAATCAGCCCCAGCATTTT
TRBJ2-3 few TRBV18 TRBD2 CASSPGSGIDTDTQYF TGTGCCAGCTCACCAGGGAGCGGGATTGACACAGATACGCAGTATTTT
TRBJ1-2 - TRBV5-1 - CASTLTGNGYTF TGCGCCAGCACTCTTACAGGGAATGGCTACACCTTC
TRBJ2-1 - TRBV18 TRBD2 CASSPPTGGPWVEQFF TGTGCCAGCTCACCACCCACGGGAGGGCCGTGGGTTGAGCAGTTCTTC
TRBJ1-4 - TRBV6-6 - CASSPTGLTNEKLFF TGTGCCAGCAGTCCCACAGGGCTTACTAATGAAAAACTGTTTTTT